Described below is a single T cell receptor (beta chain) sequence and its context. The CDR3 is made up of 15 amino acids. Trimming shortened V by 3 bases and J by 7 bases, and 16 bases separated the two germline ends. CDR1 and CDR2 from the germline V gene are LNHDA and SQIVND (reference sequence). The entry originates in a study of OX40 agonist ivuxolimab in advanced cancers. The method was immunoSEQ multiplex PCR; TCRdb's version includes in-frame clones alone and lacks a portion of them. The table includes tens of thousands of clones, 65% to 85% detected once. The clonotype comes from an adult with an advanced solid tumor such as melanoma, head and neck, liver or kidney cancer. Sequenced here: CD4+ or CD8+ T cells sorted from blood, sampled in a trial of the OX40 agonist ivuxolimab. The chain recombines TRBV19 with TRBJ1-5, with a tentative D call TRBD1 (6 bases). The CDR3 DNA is TGTGCCAGTAGTATGGCACAGGGATCACAGCAGCCCCAGCATTTT. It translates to CASSMAQGSQQPQHF.